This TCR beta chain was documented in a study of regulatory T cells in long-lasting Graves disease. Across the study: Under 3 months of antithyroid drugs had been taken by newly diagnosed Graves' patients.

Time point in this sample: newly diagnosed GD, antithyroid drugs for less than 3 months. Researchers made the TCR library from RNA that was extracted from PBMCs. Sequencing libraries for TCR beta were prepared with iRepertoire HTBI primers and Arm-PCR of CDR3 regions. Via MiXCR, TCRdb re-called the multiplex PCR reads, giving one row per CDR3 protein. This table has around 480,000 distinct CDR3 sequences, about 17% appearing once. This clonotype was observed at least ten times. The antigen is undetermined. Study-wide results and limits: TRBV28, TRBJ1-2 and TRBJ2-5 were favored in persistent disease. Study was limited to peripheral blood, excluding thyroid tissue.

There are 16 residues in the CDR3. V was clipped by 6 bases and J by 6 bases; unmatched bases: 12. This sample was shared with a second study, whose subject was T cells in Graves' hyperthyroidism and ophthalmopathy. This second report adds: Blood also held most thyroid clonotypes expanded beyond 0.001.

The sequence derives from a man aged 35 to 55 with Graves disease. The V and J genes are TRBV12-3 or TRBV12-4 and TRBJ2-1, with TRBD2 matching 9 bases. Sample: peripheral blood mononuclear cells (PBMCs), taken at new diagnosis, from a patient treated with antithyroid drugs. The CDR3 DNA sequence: TGTGCCAGCAGATTGAGCGGGAGGAGGGGCTTCAATGAGCAGTTCTTC. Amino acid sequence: CASRLSGRRGFNEQFF.